One sample yielded the 13 T cell receptor beta chains listed below, sequenced in a study of cytomegalovirus exposure and HLA in healthy donors. Sequenced by immunoSEQ multiplex PCR; TCRdb stores in-frame clones only, minus some. The repertoire holds hundreds of thousands of clones, with roughly 90% as singletons. Sequencing was done on a sample of PBMCs. The receptor set was obtained from a young man in good health and CMV-seropositive.

This clone was counted only a few times. The J gene is TRBJ1-5, the V gene TRBV10-3, with 8 nucleotides matching TRBD1. The J segment lost 5 bases and the V segment lost 6 bases, leaving 6 bases of the junction unmatched. The CDR3 consists of 14 residues. Germline V lookup: CDR1 ENHRY, CDR2 SYGVKD. The CDR3 sequence: CAISAPGGDQPQHF. CDR3 bases: TGTGCCATCAGCGCCCCAGGGGGCGATCAGCCCCAGCATTTT.

The J gene is TRBJ2-7, the V gene TRBV25-1, with TRBD2 as a possible D gene (5 bases). The CDR3 extends over 13 amino acids. With 0 bases removed from V and 6 bases from J, the gap between germline ends came to 9 bases. Germline V gives CDR1 MGHDK, CDR2 SYGVNS. CDR3: CASSEYPRGEQYF. DNA of the CDR3: TGTGCCAGCAGTGAATATCCTCGGGGCGAGCAGTACTTC.

This chain joins TRBV7-2 and TRBJ2-5, with TRBD1 matching 8 bases. The CDR3 has 15 amino acids. Losses at the gene ends were 4 bases for V and 2 bases for J; bases not matched to a gene: 6. Germline-derived CDR1 and CDR2 are SGHTA and FQGNSA. This chain's CDR3 is CASSYTGGPQETQYF. DNA for the CDR3: TGTGCCAGCAGCTATACAGGGGGGCCACAAGAGACCCAGTACTTC.

This rearrangement joins TRBV7-9 to TRBJ2-7, with D maybe TRBD1 (5 bases). Germline V lookup: CDR1 SEHNR, CDR2 FQNEAQ (reference sequence). The CDR3 spans 14 residues. V lost 5 bases and J 4 bases, leaving 15 bases between the germline ends. CDR3 sequence reads: CASSNTQVRYEQYF. CDR3 sequence (DNA): TGTGCCAGCAGCAACACACAGGTTCGTTACGAGCAGTACTTC.

This chain links TRBV19 with TRBJ2-7; maybe TRBD2 (6 bases). The CDR3 has 15 amino acids. CDR1 is LNHDA, CDR2 SQIVND, per germline (reference sequence). Trimming removed 5 bases from V and 3 bases from J, with 17 bases in between. The CDR3 nucleotides read TGTGCCAGTAGTCCGGGACGGGAGACCCGCTACGAGCAGTACTTC. It yields the protein CASSPGRETRYEQYF.

The gene calls are TRBV30 and TRBJ1-1, with D tentatively TRBD1 (5 bases). The germline gives CDR1 GTSNPN, CDR2 SVGIG (reference sequence). The CDR3 loop spans 13 amino acids. V lost 2 bases and J 8 bases, leaving 15 bases between the germline ends. The CDR3 nucleotides read TGTGCCTGGAGTCCCGCAGGGCTCATAGAAGCTTTCTTT. Its translation: CAWSPAGLIEAFF.

This clone was seen once. The V call is TRBV5-6, the J call TRBJ2-3; D possibly corresponds to TRBD1 (5 bases). Trimming stripped 0 bases from V and 1 base from J, with 6 bases between. CDR1 and CDR2 (germline): SGHDT, YYEEEE. This CDR3 is 14 amino acids long. As DNA, the CDR3 is TGTGCCAGCAGCTTGGCGACAGGCACAGATACGCAGTATTTT. This translates into CASSLATGTDTQYF. The complete variable domain, with remaining parts taken from reference TRBV5-6 and TRBJ2-3, reads DAGVTQSPTHLIKTRGQQVTLRCSPKSGHDTVSWYQQALGQGPQFIFQYYEEEERQRGNFPDRFSGHQFPNYSSELNVNALLLGDSALYLCASSLATGTDTQYFGPGTRLTVL.

This clone was recorded only once. Here the CDR3 DNA reads TGTGCCAGCAGTGCACTAGCGGGGCCCTACGAGCAGTACTTC. Translation gives CASSALAGPYEQYF. This chain joins TRBV6-1 and TRBJ2-7; 10 nucleotides agree with TRBD2. The CDR3 is 14 amino acids. The V segment lost 4 bases and the J segment 2 bases; nucleotides outside the gene matches: 2. In germline, CDR1 is MNHNS, CDR2 SASEGT.

The J gene is TRBJ2-6, the V gene TRBV9; D is ambiguous. From germline, CDR1 is SGDLS and CDR2 YYNGEE. Deletions cut 0 bases from V and 2 bases from J, with 0 bases between. The CDR3 consists of 13 residues. CDR3 loop: CASSVAGANVLTF. Here the CDR3 DNA reads TGTGCCAGCAGCGTAGCTGGGGCCAACGTCCTGACTTTC.

This clone was seen a handful of times. The chain links TRBV4-1 to TRBJ1-5; 8 bases match TRBD1. J gave up 5 bases and V 3 bases, and 6 bases lay outside the gene matches. CDR3 size: 15 residues. CDR1 and CDR2 (germline): MGHRA, YSYEKL. CDR3 in amino acids: CASSQEGTGDQPQHF. The CDR3 nucleotides are TGCGCCAGCAGCCAGGAGGGGACAGGCGATCAGCCCCAGCATTTT.

This chain uses TRBV7-6 with TRBJ2-6; D might be TRBD2 (7 bases). This CDR3 region has 17 residues. CDR1 and CDR2 (germline): SGHVS, FNYEAQ. V was cut by 3 bases and J by 0 bases, with 12 bases left in between. CDR3 bases: TGTGCCAGCAGCTTGGGAGGGGGTTCCTCTGGGGCCAACGTCCTGACTTTC. Translation gives CASSLGGGSSGANVLTF.

CDR3: CASSLVATNEKLFF. The CDR3 DNA sequence: TGTGCCAGCAGCTTGGTGGCAACTAATGAAAAACTGTTTTTT. The V gene is TRBV5-6, the J gene TRBJ1-4; D is uncertain. Germline values: CDR1 SGHDT, CDR2 YYEEEE. This CDR3 contains 14 residues. V lost 0 bases to trimming and J lost 0 bases, with 3 bases between them.

As concerns this clone: Other DNA variants within this sample encode the same CDR3. The chain joins TRBV5-1 to TRBJ2-1; 9 nucleotides agree with TRBD2. CDR1 is SGHRS, CDR2 YFSETQ, per germline. CDR3 length equals 14 residues. Germline trimming cut 1 base from V and 7 bases from J; bases unmatched to any gene: 3. The CDR3 coding sequence is TGCGCCAGCAGCTTGCTAGCGGGGCGTAATGAGCAGTTCTTC. Amino acid sequence: CASSLLAGRNEQFF. Together with reference TRBV5-1 and TRBJ2-1, the CDR3 gives the full variable domain: KAGVTQTPRYLIKTRGQQVTLSCSPISGHRSVSWYQQTPGQGLQFLFEYFSETQRNKGNFPGRFSGRQFSNSRSEMNVSTLELGDSALYLCASSLLAGRNEQFFGPGTRLTVL.